These 28 T cell receptor beta chains were all obtained from the same sample, sequenced in a study of vaccination and CD4 T cells after COVID-19. Their antigens are not known. The study sequenced cultured CD4+ T cell DNA using the Oncomine TCR Beta short-read assay. TCRdb recomputed calls from the PCR reads with MiXCR, one row per CDR3 protein. The profile shows approximately 13,000 distinct CDR3 sequences, roughly three fifths of them singletons. This sample's treatment: roughly 10-day PBMC culture with coronavirus spike peptide pools or control peptides (ViraFEST assay). Sample: CD4+ T cells from blood, cultured in vitro. These receptors came from a human donor who had recovered from COVID-19.

This rearrangement joins TRBV11-3 to TRBJ2-2; D not resolved. CDR1 and CDR2 from the germline V gene are SGHNT and YENEEA. This CDR3 contains 12 residues. V dropped 2 bases and J dropped 7 bases, with 5 bases sitting between them. The CDR3 region has the DNA TGTGCCAGCAGCTTACAAGGCGGGGAGCTGTTTTTT. This encodes CASSLQGGELFF.

This clonotype counts as medium-sized. This chain uses TRBV4-1 with TRBJ1-2; 9 nucleotides agree with TRBD1. The V gene's germline CDR1 is MGHRA and CDR2 YSYEKL. V lost 3 bases, J lost 7 bases, and 12 bases stayed unmatched. The CDR3 length is 16 residues. DNA for the CDR3: TGCGCCAGCAGCCATGTACCGGGACAGGGATTTTTTGGCTACACCTTC. Protein sequence: CASSHVPGQGFFGYTF.

About this clonotype itself: An end of the junction differs from the germline gene, which may be a read error. The V and J genes are TRBV30 and TRBJ1-5; TRBD1 is a possible D gene (5 bases). Germline CDR1 and CDR2: GTSNPN and SVGIG (reference sequence). This CDR3 has 12 residues. The DNA for the CDR3 is TGTGTCTGGAGTGTAGGGGAGCAGCCCCAGCATTTT. Translated, it gives CVWSVGEQPQHF.

As regards this clonotype: A read error may account for a junction end that differs from germline. This CDR3 reads CSTSRIGSNNEQFF. In DNA, the CDR3 is TGCAGTACTAGTCGGATCGGGAGCAACAATGAGCAGTTCTTC. The rearrangement uses TRBV20-1 and TRBJ2-1; tentatively, D is TRBD2 (6 bases). The length of the CDR3 is 14 residues. CDR1 and CDR2 from the germline V gene are DFQATT and SNEGSKA (reference sequence).

This chain uses TRBV29-1 with TRBJ2-3, with 7 nucleotides matching TRBD2. The CDR3 sequence is 15 residues long. The V and J ends lost 6 bases and 0 bases, in that order; junction bases with no gene match: 9. Germline V CDR1 and CDR2: SQVTM, ANQGSEA. Written as DNA, the CDR3 is TGCAGCGTACAACCTAGCGGAGGTAGCACAGATACGCAGTATTTT. It yields the protein CSVQPSGGSTDTQYF.

The CDR3 nucleotides are TGTGCCAGCAGCCTAGGGACTAGCGGGATGAGCTACGAGCAGTACTTC. Residues: CASSLGTSGMSYEQYF. This rearrangement joins TRBV5-4 to TRBJ2-7; 13 nucleotides match TRBD2. J gave up 3 bases and V 4 bases, and 7 bases lay outside the gene matches. The CDR3 has 16 amino acids. CDR1 and CDR2 (germline): SGHNT, YYREEE (reference sequence).

J is TRBJ1-6 and V is TRBV10-3; 9 bases align to TRBD1. The germline V gene has CDR1 ENHRY and CDR2 SYGVKD. V dropped 0 bases and J dropped 7; count of bases not matched to a gene: 4. This CDR3 has 16 residues. CDR3 sequence (DNA): TGTGCCATCAGTGAGTCGAGTGGACAGGGGAATTCACCCCTCCACTTT. Protein sequence: CAISESSGQGNSPLHF.

The chain carries TRBV29-1 and TRBJ2-7; 11 nucleotides match TRBD1. After removal of 7 bases from V and 7 bases from J, the junction contained 12 bases not matched to a gene. Germline loops: CDR1 SQVTM, CDR2 ANQGSEA. CDR3 length: 14 amino acids. The DNA for the CDR3 is TGCAGCGGTGGGACAGGGGGACGGATGCGAGAGCAGTACTTC. As protein: CSGGTGGRMREQYF.

The rearrangement joins TRBV19 to TRBJ1-1, with 9 bases lining up with TRBD1. Germline values: CDR1 LNHDA, CDR2 SQIVND (reference sequence). J lost 3 bases, V lost 3 bases, and 2 bases had no gene match. The CDR3 has 14 residues. CDR3 in amino acids: CASSMTGGHTEAFF. The CDR3 coding sequence is TGTGCCAGTAGTATGACAGGGGGACACACTGAAGCTTTCTTT.

This clonotype was found a few times. V and J are TRBV20-1 and TRBJ2-7; 8 bases align to TRBD1. The germline V gene encodes CDR1 DFQATT and CDR2 SNEGSKA (reference sequence). This CDR3 region has 14 residues. With V trimmed by 5 bases and J by 5 bases, 11 bases remained unmatched. The CDR3 DNA reads TGCAGTGCTGCGAGACAGGGGTTTCTGGACGAGCAGTACTTC. Protein product: CSAARQGFLDEQYF.

In nucleotides, the CDR3 is TGTGCCAGCAGTTTACAGGGGGCGATGTATGGCTACACCTTC. Translation gives CASSLQGAMYGYTF. The gene calls are TRBV12-3 or TRBV12-4 and TRBJ1-2, with TRBD1 identical over 8 bases. The CDR3 covers 14 residues. Germline trimming cut 2 bases from V and 5 bases from J; bases unmatched to any gene: 4.

The chain has TRBV6-5 and TRBJ1-5; no firm D call. This CDR3 has 11 residues. Looked up from germline, CDR1 is MNHEY and CDR2 is SVGAGI. Trimming took 4 bases from V and 11 from J, leaving 9 bases between them. The CDR3 region is CASSLGRAQHF. The DNA for the CDR3 is TGTGCCAGCAGTTTGGGCCGGGCCCAGCATTTT.

This clonotype is labeled large (0.1 to 1%). This rearrangement joins TRBV20-1 to TRBJ2-3; D gene unclear. Per germline, CDR1 DFQATT and CDR2 SNEGSKA (reference sequence). V was shortened by 6 bases and J by 2 bases, with 6 bases between the two germline ends. The CDR3 contains 11 residues. The CDR3 nucleotides are TGCAGTGCCCCCTTCACAGATACGCAGTATTTT. Protein: CSAPFTDTQYF.

The chain links TRBV27 to TRBJ2-5; D may be TRBD2 (6 bases). The germline gives CDR1 MNHEY, CDR2 SMNVEV (reference sequence). Trimming stripped 10 bases from V and 4 bases from J, with 10 bases between. This CDR3 spans 11 amino acids. The CDR3 loop is CATRGGETQYF. The CDR3 coding sequence is TGTGCCACCCGGGGAGGAGAGACCCAGTACTTC.

The chain employs TRBV6-1 and TRBJ1-1; D not resolved. Between the trimmed V and J ends, which lost 5 bases and 0 bases, there was a span of 13 bases. The germline V gene has CDR1 MNHNS and CDR2 SASEGT. This CDR3 is built from 15 residues. The CDR3 DNA reads TGTGCCAGCAGTCCTCGTGGCGGGATGAACACTGAAGCTTTCTTT. This encodes CASSPRGGMNTEAFF.

This clonotype was seen a few times. CDR3 loop: CASSEYGVSSYEQYF. CDR3 in DNA: TGTGCCAGCAGTGAATACGGGGTGAGCTCCTACGAGCAGTACTTC. This chain joins TRBV6-1 and TRBJ2-7; tentative D call: TRBD2 (5 bases). CDR3 length: 15 residues. The V end was cut by 2 bases, the J end by 0 bases, with 11 bases between. CDR1 and CDR2 from the germline V gene are MNHNS and SASEGT.

This clonotype was counted between two and nine times. The rearrangement joins TRBV20-1 to TRBJ2-2; tentative D call: TRBD1 (6 bases). The CDR3 runs to 13 residues. CDR1 DFQATT and CDR2 SNEGSKA come from the germline V gene (reference sequence). V lost 3 bases to trimming and J lost 5 bases, with 10 bases between them. The CDR3 sequence: CSASRQGTGELFF. DNA of the CDR3: TGCAGTGCTAGTAGGCAGGGGACCGGGGAGCTGTTTTTT.

The V call is TRBV20-1, the J call TRBJ1-1; D unclear. The CDR3 is 13 residues long. V was pared by 5 bases and J by 3 bases, with 13 bases between. Germline CDR1 and CDR2: DFQATT and SNEGSKA (reference sequence). The CDR3 loop reads CSASGREDTEAFF. CDR3 DNA: TGCAGTGCTTCTGGGAGGGAGGACACTGAAGCTTTCTTT.

The chain recombines TRBV5-4 with TRBJ1-2; a possible D gene is TRBD1 (6 bases). The V gene lost 1 base and the J gene lost 5 bases, with 12 bases spanning the gap. The CDR3 extends over 14 amino acids. The V gene's germline CDR1 is SGHNT and CDR2 YYREEE (reference sequence). CDR3 sequence: CASSLPDRLYGYTF. CDR3 coding DNA: TGTGCCAGCAGCTTGCCCGACAGGTTGTATGGCTACACCTTC. Using reference TRBV5-4 and TRBJ1-2 for the parts outside the CDR3, the full variable domain is ETGVTQSPTHLIKTRGQQVTLRCSSQSGHNTVSWYQQALGQGPQFIFQYYREEENGRGNFPPRFSGLQFPNYSSELNVNALELDDSALYLCASSLPDRLYGYTFGSGTRLTVV.

This clonotype was observed a single time. The rearrangement uses TRBV18 and TRBJ1-3; 9 nucleotides line up with TRBD1. This CDR3 spans 17 amino acids. Trimming took 4 bases from V and 2 from J; bases not matched to a gene: 9. Germline assignment: CDR1 KGHSH and CDR2 LQKENI. The CDR3 sequence: CASSHDRWDRAGNTIYF. In DNA, the CDR3 is TGTGCCAGCTCACACGACCGATGGGACAGGGCTGGAAACACCATATATTTT.

This clonotype came up a few times. The chain combines TRBV7-3 with TRBJ1-6; 9 bases line up with TRBD1. This CDR3 comprises 15 residues. Germline CDR1 and CDR2: SGHTA and FQGTGA. The trim removed 5 bases at V and 9 bases at J, leaving 8 bases unmatched. The DNA of the CDR3 is TGTGCCAGCAGCCTTAACTCGGGACAGGGTTCACCCCTCCACTTT. Translated, it gives CASSLNSGQGSPLHF.

The chain joins TRBV6-1 to TRBJ2-2; TRBD2 matches at 13 bases. This CDR3 region has 17 residues. The V and J ends lost 6 bases and 7 bases, in that order; junction bases with no gene match: 11. Germline CDR1 MNHNS, CDR2 SASEGT. The CDR3 sequence is CASSNPSLAGGVGELFF. The CDR3 DNA is TGTGCCAGCAGCAATCCATCACTAGCGGGAGGGGTCGGGGAGCTGTTTTTT.

V is TRBV7-9 and J is TRBJ1-4; TRBD1 matches 8 bases. V gave up 5 bases and J gave up 5 bases; unmatched junction bases: 4. The CDR3 extends over 14 amino acids. Germline-derived CDR1 and CDR2 are SEHNR and FQNEAQ (reference sequence). Written as DNA, the CDR3 is TGTGCCAGCAGCCATACAGGGGGAAATGAAAAACTGTTTTTT. Its protein product is CASSHTGGNEKLFF.

V and J are TRBV7-3 and TRBJ1-5; D may be TRBD1 (5 bases). The ends were cut back, 3 bases at V and 2 bases at J, with 17 bases in the middle. Germline V gene data show CDR1 as SGHTA and CDR2 as FQGTGA. The CDR3 loop spans 17 amino acids. CDR3 in amino acids: CASSFFLGARGNQPQHF. In nucleotides, the CDR3 is TGTGCCAGCAGCTTCTTCCTTGGGGCTAGGGGCAATCAGCCCCAGCATTTT.

The chain couples TRBV5-1 to TRBJ1-2, with D perhaps TRBD1 (5 bases). This CDR3 spans 13 amino acids. Between the trimmed V and J ends, which lost 2 bases and 2 bases, there was a span of 7 bases. In germline, CDR1 is SGHRS, CDR2 YFSETQ. DNA of the CDR3: TGCGCCAGCAGCTTCAGGGTAAACTATGGCTACACCTTC. It specifies CASSFRVNYGYTF.

Worth noting for this clonotype: Compared with germline, one end of the junction differs, possibly owing to a read error. The V call is TRBV24-1, the J call TRBJ1-2, with D uncertain. Germline V gene lookup returns CDR1 KGHDR and CDR2 SFDVKD. The CDR3 runs to 14 residues. Written as DNA, the CDR3 is TGTGCCACCAGTCGTCAGGAGGGTCGCTATGACTACACCTTC. It yields the protein CATSRQEGRYDYTF.

The count of this clonotype is one. The V and J genes are TRBV5-4 and TRBJ1-3, with 7 bases lining up with TRBD1. CDR1 and CDR2 (germline): SGHNT, YYREEE (reference sequence). V was pared by 0 bases and J by 5 bases, with 5 bases of the junction left unmatched. This CDR3 region has 15 residues. The DNA for the CDR3 is TGTGCCAGCAGCTTGGGGACAGGTCGGAGAAACACCATATATTTT. Its protein product is CASSLGTGRRNTIYF.

This sequence joins TRBV7-8 and TRBJ2-2; 9 nucleotides agree with TRBD2. Germline assignment: CDR1 SGHVS and CDR2 FQNEAQ. Losses at the gene ends were 5 bases for V and 5 bases for J; bases not matched to a gene: 9. The CDR3 extends over 16 amino acids. The CDR3 region is CASSPVAGAGTGELFF. CDR3 in DNA: TGTGCCAGCAGCCCAGTAGCGGGAGCGGGAACCGGGGAGCTGTTTTTT.